Listed below are T cell receptor beta chains from one sample, sequenced in a study of blood T cell repertoires in COVID-19. This table comes from immunoSEQ multiplex PCR, and its TCRdb copy is limited to in-frame clones, with some not included. There are about 240,000 clones in the sample; more than 85% occur only once, and under 9% lies in the top ten. Sequenced input: peripheral blood. The source is a woman aged 65 to 85 with active or convalescent COVID-19. CDR3s include the opening cysteine and the closing phenylalanine or tryptophan. D genes are given only for firm matches. Not every row has a clone size; where given, it reads once, few, many or a size class.

J gene,clone size,D gene,V gene,CDR3 DNA,CDR3 protein
TRBJ1-4,-,TRBD1,TRBV5-5,TGTGCCAGCAGCTTCCCCGGGACAGGGAATGAAAAACTGTTTTTT,CASSFPGTGNEKLFF
TRBJ2-3,-,TRBD2,TRBV7-9,TGTGCCAGCAGCCCACCAAGCGGGGACACAGATACGCAGTATTTT,CASSPPSGDTDTQYF
TRBJ1-5,-,TRBD1,TRBV5-5,TGTGCCAGCGGCGAGAGGGCAGGGGGTAGCAATCAGCCCCAGCATTTT,CASGERAGGSNQPQHF
TRBJ2-3,-,TRBD1,TRBV7-2,TGTGCCAGCAGCTTCGGGACAGTAGACACAGATACGCAGTATTTT,CASSFGTVDTDTQYF
TRBJ1-4,-,-,TRBV6-5,TGTGCCAGCAGTTTTCGGGGGGACTCTAATGAAAAACTGTTTTTT,CASSFRGDSNEKLFF
TRBJ2-3,once,TRBD1,TRBV5-1,TGCGCCAGCAGCTTAGGTAGGGGGCAGGACACAGATACGCAGTATTTT,CASSLGRGQDTDTQYF
TRBJ2-5,-,-,TRBV10-1,TGCGCCAGCAGTGATCAGGGAAGGTCGGAGACCCAGTACTTC,CASSDQGRSETQYF
TRBJ2-3,many,-,TRBV10-1,TGCGCCAGCAGTGATACGTTAGCAAGCACAGATACGCAGTATTTT,CASSDTLASTDTQYF
TRBJ2-1,-,-,TRBV6-7,TGTGCCAGCCGTGGGAGGTTCGAGCAGTTCTTC,CASRGRFEQFF
TRBJ2-7,once,TRBD2,TRBV19,TGTGCCAGTAGTGGGGGACTAGCGGACTACGAGCAGTACTTC,CASSGGLADYEQYF